This TCR beta chain stems from a study of blood T cells in healthy people across ages. A J-beta primer mix and a sample-barcoded 5' primer were used in a second PCR of roughly 6 to 12 cycles. TCRdb re-derived calls from the 5' RACE reads in MiXCR, one entry per CDR3 protein. Among 270,000 or so distinct CDR3 sequences listed, 27% were seen once. The sample holds a few counts of this clonotype. The antigen is unknown. Points from the study as a whole: Among long-lived donors, naive CD4+ cells were more numerous and diversity higher than in aged donors.

The sequence was obtained from an older woman in good health. Sequencing used blood.

CDR3 bases: TGCGCCAGCAGCAAAGCACCCCAACAGGGGAGCGGGTACGAGCAGTACTTC. It translates to CASSKAPQQGSGYEQYF. The chain carries TRBV5-1 and TRBJ2-7; tentative D call: TRBD1 (7 bases). The CDR3 is 17 amino acids. Germline CDR1 reads SGHRS; CDR2 reads YFSETQ. V was clipped by 4 bases and J by 4 bases, with 24 bases between them.